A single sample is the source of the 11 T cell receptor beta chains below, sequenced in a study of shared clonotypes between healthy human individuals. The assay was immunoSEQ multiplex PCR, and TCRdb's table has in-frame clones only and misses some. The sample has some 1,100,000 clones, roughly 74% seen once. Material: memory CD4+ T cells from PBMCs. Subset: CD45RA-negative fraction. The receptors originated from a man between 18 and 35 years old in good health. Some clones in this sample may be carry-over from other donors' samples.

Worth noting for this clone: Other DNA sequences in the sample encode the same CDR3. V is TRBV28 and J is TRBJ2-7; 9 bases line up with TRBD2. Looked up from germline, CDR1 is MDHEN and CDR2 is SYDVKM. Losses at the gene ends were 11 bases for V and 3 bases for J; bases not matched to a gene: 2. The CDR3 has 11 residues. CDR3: CASREGYEQYF. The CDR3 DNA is TGTGCCTCGCGGGAGGGCTACGAGCAGTACTTC.

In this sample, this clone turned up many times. The CDR3: CASSQDPGADTQYF. The CDR3 region has the DNA TGCGCCAGCAGCCAAGATCCGGGAGCAGATACGCAGTATTTT. V is TRBV4-1 and J is TRBJ2-3; tentative D call: TRBD2 (6 bases). Germline CDR1 MGHRA, CDR2 YSYEKL. V shed 0 bases and J shed 4 bases, with 8 bases lying between them. The CDR3 loop spans 14 amino acids.

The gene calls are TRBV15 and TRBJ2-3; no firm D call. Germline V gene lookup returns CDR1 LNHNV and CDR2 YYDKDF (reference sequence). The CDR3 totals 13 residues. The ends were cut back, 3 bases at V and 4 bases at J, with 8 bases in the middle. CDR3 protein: CATSSFKADTQYF. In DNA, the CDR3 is TGTGCCACCAGCAGTTTCAAGGCAGATACGCAGTATTTT. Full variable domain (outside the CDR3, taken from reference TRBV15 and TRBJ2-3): DAMVIQNPRYQVTQFGKPVTLSCSQTLNHNVMYWYQQKSSQAPKLLFHYYDKDFNNEADTPDNFQSRRPNTSFCFLDIRSPGLGDTAMYLCATSSFKADTQYFGPGTRLTVL.

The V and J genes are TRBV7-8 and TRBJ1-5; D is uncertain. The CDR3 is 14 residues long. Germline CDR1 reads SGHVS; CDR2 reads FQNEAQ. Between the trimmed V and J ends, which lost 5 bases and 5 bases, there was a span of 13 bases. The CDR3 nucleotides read TGTGCCAGCAGCCCAAAGTCAGATTATCAGCCCCAGCATTTT. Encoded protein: CASSPKSDYQPQHF.

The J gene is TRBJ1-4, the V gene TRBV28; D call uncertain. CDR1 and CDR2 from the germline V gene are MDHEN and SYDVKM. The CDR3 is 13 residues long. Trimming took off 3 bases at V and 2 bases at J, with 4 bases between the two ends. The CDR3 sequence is CASSFRTNEKLFF. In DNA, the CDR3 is TGTGCCAGCAGTTTCCGGACTAATGAAAAACTGTTTTTT.

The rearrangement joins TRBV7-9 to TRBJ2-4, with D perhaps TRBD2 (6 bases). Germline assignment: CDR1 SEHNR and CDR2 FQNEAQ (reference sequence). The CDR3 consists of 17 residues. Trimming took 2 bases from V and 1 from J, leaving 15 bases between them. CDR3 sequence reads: CASSLYGGREAKNIQYF. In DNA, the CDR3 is TGTGCCAGCAGCTTATATGGGGGACGGGAGGCCAAAAACATTCAGTACTTC. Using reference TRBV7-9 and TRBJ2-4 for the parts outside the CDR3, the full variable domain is DTGVSQNPRHKITKRGQNVTFRCDPISEHNRLYWYRQTLGQGPEFLTYFQNEAQLEKSRLLSDRFSAERPKGSFSTLEIQRTEQGDSAMYLCASSLYGGREAKNIQYFGAGTRLSVL.

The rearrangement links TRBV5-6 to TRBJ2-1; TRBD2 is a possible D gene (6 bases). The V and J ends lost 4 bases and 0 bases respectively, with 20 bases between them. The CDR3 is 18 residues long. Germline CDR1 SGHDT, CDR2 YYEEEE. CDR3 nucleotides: TGTGCCAGCAGCGTACGGATTTTAGCGGAGAGCTCCTACAATGAGCAGTTCTTC. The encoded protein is CASSVRILAESSYNEQFF.

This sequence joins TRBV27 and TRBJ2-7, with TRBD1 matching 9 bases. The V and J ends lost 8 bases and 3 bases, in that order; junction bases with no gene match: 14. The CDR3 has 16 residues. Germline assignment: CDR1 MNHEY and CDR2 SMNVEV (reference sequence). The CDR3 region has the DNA TGTGCCAGCGGATTCCAACCGGGACAGGGAGTCTACGAGCAGTACTTC. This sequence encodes CASGFQPGQGVYEQYF.

The CDR3 nucleotides read TGTGCCAGCAGCTTGGTGACAGGGCGGGTATACAATGAGCAGTTCTTC. Protein product: CASSLVTGRVYNEQFF. The chain combines TRBV5-4 with TRBJ2-1; TRBD1 agrees at 7 bases. The J segment lost 4 bases and the V segment lost 0 bases, leaving 7 bases of the junction unmatched. The CDR3 consists of 16 residues. CDR1 SGHNT and CDR2 YYREEE come from the germline V gene (reference sequence).

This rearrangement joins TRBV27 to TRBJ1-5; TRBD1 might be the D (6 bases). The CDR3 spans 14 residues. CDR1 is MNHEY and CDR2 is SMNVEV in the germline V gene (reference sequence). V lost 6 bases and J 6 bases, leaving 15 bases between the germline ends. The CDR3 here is CASRRSGVGQPQHF. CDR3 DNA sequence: TGTGCCAGCAGACGGTCAGGGGTCGGTCAGCCCCAGCATTTT.

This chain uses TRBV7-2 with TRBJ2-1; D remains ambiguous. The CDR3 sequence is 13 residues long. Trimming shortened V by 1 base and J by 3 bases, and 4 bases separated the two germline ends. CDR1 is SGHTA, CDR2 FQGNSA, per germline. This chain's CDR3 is CASSLEDYNEQFF. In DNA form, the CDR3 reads TGTGCCAGCAGCTTAGAGGACTACAATGAGCAGTTCTTC.